This T cell receptor beta chain was identified during a study of blood T cell repertoires in COVID-19. Germline lookup yields CDR1 MNHEY and CDR2 SVGAGI. The J segment lost 8 bases and the V segment lost 6 bases, leaving 12 bases of the junction unmatched. This CDR3 contains 15 residues. Data came from immunoSEQ multiplex PCR; TCRdb stores just in-frame clones and leaves some out. The top ten clones hold 3.5% to 4.5% of a sample with a few hundred thousand clones, about 87% of them seen once. The sequenced sample consisted of peripheral blood. This receptor was obtained from a man aged 55-75 years who had recovered from COVID-19. This chain uses TRBV6-5 with TRBJ1-4; 7 bases fit TRBD1. The chain's CDR3 is CASRFTTGAGEKLFF. CDR3 coding DNA: TGTGCCAGCAGATTTACCACAGGGGCTGGGGAAAAACTGTTTTTT.